The 10 T cell receptor beta chains reported below all come from one sample, sequenced in a study of breast tumors, draining lymph nodes, adjacent tissues. TCRdb re-called the multiplex PCR reads with MiXCR, one entry per CDR3 protein. Of 250,000 or so distinct CDR3 sequences in the sample, around 30% were seen once. Axillary draining lymph nodes of breast cancer patients supplied the node samples. Sequenced: axillary lymph node tissue. The receptors derive from a female donor with breast cancer. Some clones in this sample may be carry-over from other donors' samples.

The chain employs TRBV11-3 and TRBJ2-7, with TRBD2 identical over 7 bases. This CDR3 has 13 residues. Germline V lookup: CDR1 SGHNT, CDR2 YENEEA. After removal of 3 bases from V and 6 bases from J, the junction contained 5 bases not matched to a gene. This CDR3 reads CASSLATSSEQYF. CDR3 DNA sequence: TGTGCCAGCAGCTTGGCGACTAGCTCCGAGCAGTACTTC.

The chain employs TRBV9 and TRBJ2-2, with unresolved D. The CDR3 sequence is 14 residues long. V was pared by 3 bases and J by 3 bases, with 9 bases between. In germline, CDR1 is SGDLS, CDR2 YYNGEE. The chain's CDR3 is CASSASSDTGELFF. CDR3 coding DNA: TGTGCCAGCAGCGCCAGCAGTGACACCGGGGAGCTGTTTTTT. Full variable domain (outside the CDR3, taken from reference TRBV9 and TRBJ2-2): DSGVTQTPKHLITATGQRVTLRCSPRSGDLSVYWYQQSLDQGLQFLIQYYNGEERAKGNILERFSAQQFPDLHSELNLSSLELGDSALYFCASSASSDTGELFFGEGSRLTVL.

This clonotype has ten or more counts. V is TRBV6-6 and J is TRBJ1-2; unclear D gene. Trimming cost V 8 bases and J 5 bases, with 9 bases left between them. This CDR3 has 11 amino acids. The germline gives CDR1 MNHNY, CDR2 SVGAGI (reference sequence). The CDR3 region has the DNA TGTGCCAGCTTCTCTGGATATGGCTACACCTTC. Its protein is CASFSGYGYTF.

This clonotype was seen a handful of times. This sequence may be a read error, since a much larger clone differs from it by one base. It is likely a read error, because the conserved phenylalanine at the end of the CDR3 is missing. The V gene is TRBV7-9, the J gene TRBJ2-5; tentatively, D is TRBD2 (5 bases). The V gene lost 1 base and the J gene lost 2 bases, with 8 bases spanning the gap. The CDR3 contains 14 residues. Germline CDR1 SEHNR, CDR2 FQNEAQ (reference sequence). CDR3 in amino acids: CASSLVPGQETQYL. Here the CDR3 DNA reads TGTGCCAGCAGCTTAGTGCCGGGACAAGAGACCCAGTACCTC.

This clonotype has at least ten counts. The chain employs TRBV20-1 and TRBJ1-6; D uncertain. CDR1 is DFQATT, CDR2 SNEGSKA, per germline (reference sequence). The CDR3 covers 13 residues. Trimming removed 2 bases from V and 4 bases from J, with 6 bases in between. CDR3 sequence reads: CSARRGYNSPLHF. The CDR3 DNA sequence: TGCAGTGCTAGACGCGGTTATAATTCACCCCTCCACTTT.

This clonotype occurred many times. This chain joins TRBV10-2 and TRBJ2-6; TRBD1 might be the D (5 bases). Trimming pared 5 bases from V and 0 bases from J, leaving 14 bases between. This CDR3 contains 17 residues. From germline, CDR1 is WSHSY and CDR2 SAAADI. The CDR3 region is CASSHSQGPSGANVLTF. CDR3 sequence (DNA): TGCGCCAGCAGTCATTCCCAGGGTCCCTCTGGGGCCAACGTCCTGACTTTC.

The count of this clonotype is one. This may stem from a read error, because a much larger clone lies one nucleotide away. The V gene is TRBV11-3, the J gene TRBJ2-1; possible D gene TRBD1, 5 bases. The CDR3 sequence is 13 residues long. Deletions cut 3 bases from V and 9 bases from J, with 12 bases between. Germline values: CDR1 SGHNT, CDR2 YENEEA. The CDR3 spells CASSFGRGLEQFF. The CDR3, as DNA: TGTGCCAGCAGCTTCGGTAGGGGCCTTGAGCAGTTCTTC.

Comment on this clonotype: Possible read error: a much larger clone is one base away. The V and J genes are TRBV19 and TRBJ2-1; TRBD2 matches 7 bases. The germline gives CDR1 LNHDA, CDR2 SQIVND (reference sequence). This CDR3 comprises 15 residues. CDR3 amino acids: CASSFLAEAYNEQSF. DNA of the CDR3: TGTGCCAGTAGTTTTCTAGCGGAGGCTTACAATGAGCAGTCCTTC.

This clonotype was seen repeatedly, ten times or more. V is TRBV6-6 and J is TRBJ2-5; 10 bases align to TRBD2. Trimming cost V 6 bases and J 1 base; bases outside gene matches: 5. CDR1 is MNHNY, CDR2 SVGAGI, per germline (reference sequence). The CDR3 covers 15 residues. The CDR3 sequence: CASRASGRSQETQYF. The CDR3 DNA is TGTGCCAGCAGGGCTAGCGGGAGATCCCAAGAGACCCAGTACTTC.

In this sample, this clonotype turned up a few times. The rearrangement uses TRBV18 and TRBJ1-5, with D perhaps TRBD1 (6 bases). Germline V gene sequence: CDR1 KGHSH, CDR2 LQKENI. The germline V and J ends were trimmed by 4 bases and 7 bases, with 14 bases remaining between them. CDR3 length equals 14 residues. CDR3 nucleotides: TGTGCCAGCTCACTACAGGGATGGTCCCAGCCCCAGCATTTT. Protein: CASSLQGWSQPQHF.